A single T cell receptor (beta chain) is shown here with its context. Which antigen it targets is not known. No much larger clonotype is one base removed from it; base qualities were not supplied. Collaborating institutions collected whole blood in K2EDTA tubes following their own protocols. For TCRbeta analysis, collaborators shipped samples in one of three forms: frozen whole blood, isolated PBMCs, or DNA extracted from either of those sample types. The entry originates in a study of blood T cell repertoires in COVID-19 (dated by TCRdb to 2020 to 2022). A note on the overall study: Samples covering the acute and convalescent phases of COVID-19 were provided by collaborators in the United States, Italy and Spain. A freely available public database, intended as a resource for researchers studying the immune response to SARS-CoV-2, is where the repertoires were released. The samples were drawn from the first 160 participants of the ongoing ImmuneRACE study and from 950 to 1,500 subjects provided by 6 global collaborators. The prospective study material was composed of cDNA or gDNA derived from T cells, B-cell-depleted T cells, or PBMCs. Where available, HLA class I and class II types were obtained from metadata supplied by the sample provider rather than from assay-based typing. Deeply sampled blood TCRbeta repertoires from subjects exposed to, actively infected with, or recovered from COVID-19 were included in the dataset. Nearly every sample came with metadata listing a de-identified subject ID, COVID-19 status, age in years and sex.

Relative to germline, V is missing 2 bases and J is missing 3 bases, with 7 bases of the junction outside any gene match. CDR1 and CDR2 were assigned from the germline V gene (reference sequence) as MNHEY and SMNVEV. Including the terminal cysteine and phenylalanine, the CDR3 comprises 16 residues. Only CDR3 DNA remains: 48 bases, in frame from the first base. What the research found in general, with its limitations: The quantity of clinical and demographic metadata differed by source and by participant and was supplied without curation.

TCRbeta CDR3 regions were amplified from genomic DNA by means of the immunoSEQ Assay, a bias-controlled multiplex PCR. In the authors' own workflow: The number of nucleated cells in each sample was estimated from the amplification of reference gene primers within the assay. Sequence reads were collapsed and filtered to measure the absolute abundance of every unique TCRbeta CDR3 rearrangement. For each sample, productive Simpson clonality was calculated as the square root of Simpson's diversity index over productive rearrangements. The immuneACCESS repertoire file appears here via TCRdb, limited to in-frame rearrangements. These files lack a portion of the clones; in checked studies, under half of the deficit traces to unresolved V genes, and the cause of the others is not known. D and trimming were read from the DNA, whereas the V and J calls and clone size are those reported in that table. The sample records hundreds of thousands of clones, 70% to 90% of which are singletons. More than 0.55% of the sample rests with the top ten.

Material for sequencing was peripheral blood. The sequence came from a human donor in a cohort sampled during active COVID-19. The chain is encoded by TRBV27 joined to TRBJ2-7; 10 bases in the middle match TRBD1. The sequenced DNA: TGTGCCAGCAGTTTACGTTCGGGACAGGGGAACTACGAGCAGTACTTC. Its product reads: CASSLRSGQGNYEQYF.